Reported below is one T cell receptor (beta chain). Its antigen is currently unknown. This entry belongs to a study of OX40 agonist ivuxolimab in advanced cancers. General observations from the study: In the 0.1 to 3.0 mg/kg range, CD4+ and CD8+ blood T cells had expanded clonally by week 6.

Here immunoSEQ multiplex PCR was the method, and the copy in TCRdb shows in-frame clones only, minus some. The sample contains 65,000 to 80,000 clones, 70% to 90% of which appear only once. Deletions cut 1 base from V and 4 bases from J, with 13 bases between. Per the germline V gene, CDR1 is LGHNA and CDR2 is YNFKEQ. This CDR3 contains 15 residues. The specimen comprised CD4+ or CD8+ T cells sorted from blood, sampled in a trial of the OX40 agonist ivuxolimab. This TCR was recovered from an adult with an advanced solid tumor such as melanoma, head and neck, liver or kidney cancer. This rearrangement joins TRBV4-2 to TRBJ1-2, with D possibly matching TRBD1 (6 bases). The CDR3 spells CASSQVEGGGYGYTF. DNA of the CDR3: TGTGCCAGCAGCCAAGTAGAGGGGGGAGGCTATGGCTACACCTTC.